This T cell receptor (beta chain) was captured in a study of cytomegalovirus exposure and HLA in healthy donors. The CDR3 runs to 13 residues. CDR1 and CDR2 from the germline V gene are LNHNV and YYDKDF (reference sequence). V lost 1 base to trimming and J lost 5 bases, with 7 bases between them. 13 Jbeta primers and 60 Vbeta primers were used for the PCR. Here immunoSEQ multiplex PCR was the method, and the copy in TCRdb shows in-frame clones only, minus some. The sample holds some 150,000 clones, about two thirds seen once. The sample consisted of PBMCs. This chain uses TRBV15 with TRBJ2-3, with D unresolved. This receptor was taken from a woman aged 25 to 45 in good health and CMV-seronegative. The CDR3 spells CATSRASGDTQYF. The CDR3 coding sequence is TGTGCCACCAGCAGAGCTTCAGGAGATACGCAGTATTTT. The full variable domain, with the rest looked up from reference TRBV15 and TRBJ2-3, is DAMVIQNPRYQVTQFGKPVTLSCSQTLNHNVMYWYQQKSSQAPKLLFHYYDKDFNNEADTPDNFQSRRPNTSFCFLDIRSPGLGDTAMYLCATSRASGDTQYFGPGTRLTVL.